This record concerns one T cell receptor beta chain sequence. The data derive from a study of blood T cell repertoires in COVID-19. The germline V gene has CDR1 ENHRY and CDR2 SYGVKD. V lost 5 bases, J lost 6 bases, and 7 bases stayed unmatched. The CDR3 is made up of 15 amino acids. Data came from immunoSEQ multiplex PCR; TCRdb stores just in-frame clones and leaves some out. The table includes about 250,000 clones, about nine tenths detected once. The receptor comes from a man aged 25 to 40 with COVID-19, enrolled during active disease. The chain employs TRBV10-3 and TRBJ1-6, with 7 bases aligning to TRBD1. Sequencing input: peripheral blood. CDR3 bases: TGTGCCATCAGTAGGGATGGGACAGCTAATTCACCCCTCCACTTT. This gives the protein CAISRDGTANSPLHF.